This entry features one T cell receptor beta chain sequence. The time point here: patch test 2, 6 weeks after DPC sensitization. The treatment: therapeutic diphenylcyclopropenone sensitization with weekly scalp DPC. Unique molecular identifiers were attached to individual cDNA molecules during library preparation. MiXCR was run by TCRdb on the RACE reads, yielding one entry per CDR3 protein. This repertoire shows approximately 87,000 distinct CDR3 sequences, more than 9.5% found once; its top ten account for 2.5% to 4%. This entry is derived from a study of human T cells and chemical hapten exposure. The CDR3 contains 14 residues. Germline V gene sequence: CDR1 DFQATT, CDR2 SNEGSKA (reference sequence). V gave up 3 bases and J gave up 2 bases; unmatched junction bases: 4.

The clonotype comes from a woman in her 40s with alopecia areata. Some clones in this sample may be carry-over from other donors' samples. This chain links TRBV20-1 with TRBJ2-1; 7 bases map to TRBD2. The sample consisted of whole blood, taken in connection with sensitization to the hapten diphenylcyclopropenone (DPC). The CDR3 here is CSASRRGAYNEQFF. The CDR3 bases are TGCAGTGCTAGCCGTCGGGGGGCCTACAATGAGCAGTTCTTC.